This T cell receptor beta chain is drawn from a study of cytomegalovirus exposure and HLA in healthy donors. Study conclusions and caveats: The Asian-associated ancestry cluster reportedly had fewer N-insertions than the 666-donor mean in a later analysis.

Primers included in the PCR were 60 Vbeta and 13 Jbeta primers. As processed by the authors: Tens of millions of unique TCR beta chains, roughly 11 million shared, were counted in a later analysis. Here immunoSEQ multiplex PCR was the method, and the copy in TCRdb shows in-frame clones only, minus some. V and J calls and clone size come straight from that table; D and trimming were deduced from the DNA. The sample consists of over 100,000 clones, around four fifths of them appearing once. The CDR3 length is 17 residues. V lost 0 bases and J 3 bases, leaving 18 bases between the germline ends. The germline V gene has CDR1 LNHNV and CDR2 YYDKDF (reference sequence). Comments on this clone: The target antigen is unknown.

The clonotype comes from a female donor in good health and CMV-seronegative. The sample was PBMCs. The rearrangement links TRBV15 to TRBJ2-7, with unresolved D. The CDR3 protein is CATSREAVTNLNYEQYF. In DNA, the CDR3 is TGTGCCACCAGCAGAGAGGCTGTCACCAACCTCAACTACGAGCAGTACTTC.